The T cell receptor beta chain described here comes from a study of blood T cell repertoires in COVID-19. Overall study: Donors in the United States, Italy and Spain gave samples during acute or convalescent COVID-19.

Trimming shortened V by 5 bases and J by 5 bases, and 8 bases separated the two germline ends. Germline CDR1 is SGHNT and CDR2 is YENEEA. The CDR3 has 12 amino acids. Generated by immunoSEQ multiplex PCR, the TCRdb table keeps only in-frame clones and is missing some. Of about 200,000 clones listed, about 85% were seen once; the top ten hold 4.9%. The sequenced material came from peripheral blood. The chain links TRBV11-3 to TRBJ2-3; the D gene is possibly TRBD2 (6 bases). The TCR comes from a woman aged 80 or over with acute or convalescent COVID-19. The CDR3 reads CASSNSGDTQYF. CDR3 bases: TGTGCCAGCAGCAATAGCGGAGATACGCAGTATTTT. Variable domain in full (rest from reference TRBV11-3 and TRBJ2-3): EAGVVQSPRYKIIEKKQPVAFWCNPISGHNTLYWYLQNLGQGPELLIRYENEEAVDDSQLPKDRFSAERLKGVDSTLKIQPAELGDSAVYLCASSNSGDTQYFGPGTRLTVL.